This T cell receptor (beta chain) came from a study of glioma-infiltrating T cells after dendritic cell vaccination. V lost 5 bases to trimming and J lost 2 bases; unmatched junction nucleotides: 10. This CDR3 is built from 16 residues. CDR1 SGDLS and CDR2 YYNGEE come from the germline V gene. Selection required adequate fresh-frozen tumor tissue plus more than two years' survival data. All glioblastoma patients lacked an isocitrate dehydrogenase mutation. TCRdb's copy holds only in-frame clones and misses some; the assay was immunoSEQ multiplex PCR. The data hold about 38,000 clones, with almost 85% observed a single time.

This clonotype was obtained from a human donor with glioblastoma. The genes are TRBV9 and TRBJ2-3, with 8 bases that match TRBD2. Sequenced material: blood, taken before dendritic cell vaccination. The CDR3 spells CASSLSGGHITDTQYF. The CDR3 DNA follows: TGTGCCAGCAGTCTGAGCGGGGGCCACATCACAGATACGCAGTATTTT.